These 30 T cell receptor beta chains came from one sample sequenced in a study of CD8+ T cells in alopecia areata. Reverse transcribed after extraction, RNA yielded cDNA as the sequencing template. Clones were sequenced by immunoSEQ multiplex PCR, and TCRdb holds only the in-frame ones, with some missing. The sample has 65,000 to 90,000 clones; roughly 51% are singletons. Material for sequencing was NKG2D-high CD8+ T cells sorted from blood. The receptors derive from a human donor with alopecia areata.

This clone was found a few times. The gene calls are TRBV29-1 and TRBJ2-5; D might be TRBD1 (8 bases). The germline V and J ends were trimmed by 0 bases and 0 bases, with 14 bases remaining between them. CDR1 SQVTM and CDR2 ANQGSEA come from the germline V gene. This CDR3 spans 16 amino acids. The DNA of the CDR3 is TGCAGCGTTGAAGATCTAGCGGACAGGGACCAAGAGACCCAGTACTTC. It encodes CSVEDLADRDQETQYF.

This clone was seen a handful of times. CDR3 sequence (DNA): TGTGCCATCATGGAGTTTAGTCGGCGAAGCTCCTACAATGAGCAGTTCTTC. This encodes CAIMEFSRRSSYNEQFF. This chain connects TRBV2 to TRBJ2-1; D gene uncertain. Germline V CDR1 and CDR2: SNHLY, FYNNEI. This CDR3 is 17 amino acids long. Trimming took 10 bases from V and 0 from J, leaving 22 bases between them.

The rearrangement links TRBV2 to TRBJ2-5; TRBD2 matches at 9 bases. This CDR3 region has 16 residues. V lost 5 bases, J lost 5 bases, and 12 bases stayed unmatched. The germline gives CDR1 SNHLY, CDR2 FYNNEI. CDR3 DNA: TGTGCCAGCAGTTCTCCCAGCGGGGGGCCCACGGAGACCCAGTACTTC. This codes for CASSSPSGGPTETQYF.

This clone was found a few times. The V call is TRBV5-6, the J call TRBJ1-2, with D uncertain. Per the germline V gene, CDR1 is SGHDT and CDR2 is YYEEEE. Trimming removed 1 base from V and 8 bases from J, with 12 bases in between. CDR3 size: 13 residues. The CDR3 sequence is CASSLKNLLGYTF. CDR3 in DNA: TGTGCCAGCAGCTTGAAAAACTTGTTGGGCTACACCTTC.

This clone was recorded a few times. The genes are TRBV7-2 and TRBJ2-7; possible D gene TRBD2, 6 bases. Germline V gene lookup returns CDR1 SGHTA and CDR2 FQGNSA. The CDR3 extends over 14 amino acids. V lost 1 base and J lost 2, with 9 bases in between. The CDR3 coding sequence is TGTGCCAGCAGCTTAGGTTTAGCGGCCTACGAGCAGTACTTC. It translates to CASSLGLAAYEQYF.

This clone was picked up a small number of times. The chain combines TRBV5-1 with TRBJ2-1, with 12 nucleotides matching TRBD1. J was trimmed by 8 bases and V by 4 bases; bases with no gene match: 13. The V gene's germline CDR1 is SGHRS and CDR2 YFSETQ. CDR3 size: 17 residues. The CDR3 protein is CASSPGDRGRMSYEQFF. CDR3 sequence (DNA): TGCGCCAGCAGCCCAGGGGACAGGGGGCGCATGTCCTATGAGCAGTTCTTC.

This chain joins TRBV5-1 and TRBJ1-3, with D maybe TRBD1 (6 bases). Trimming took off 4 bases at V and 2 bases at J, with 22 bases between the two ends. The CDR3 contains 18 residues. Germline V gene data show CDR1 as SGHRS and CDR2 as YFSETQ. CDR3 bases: TGCGCCAGCAGCCGAATGCCCGGGCAGGGGATTCCTGGAAACACCATATATTTT. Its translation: CASSRMPGQGIPGNTIYF.

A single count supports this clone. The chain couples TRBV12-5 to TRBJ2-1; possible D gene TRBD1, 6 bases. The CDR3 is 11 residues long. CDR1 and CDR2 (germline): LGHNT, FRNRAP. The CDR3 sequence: CAAGQSGEQFF. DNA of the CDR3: TGTGCCGCCGGACAGTCCGGTGAGCAGTTCTTC.

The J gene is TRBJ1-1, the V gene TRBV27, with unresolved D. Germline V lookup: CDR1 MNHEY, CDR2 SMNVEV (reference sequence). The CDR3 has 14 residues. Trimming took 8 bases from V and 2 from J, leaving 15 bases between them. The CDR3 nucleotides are TGTGCCAGCCAGCCAAGTACGGCCAACACTGAAGCTTTCTTT. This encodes CASQPSTANTEAFF.

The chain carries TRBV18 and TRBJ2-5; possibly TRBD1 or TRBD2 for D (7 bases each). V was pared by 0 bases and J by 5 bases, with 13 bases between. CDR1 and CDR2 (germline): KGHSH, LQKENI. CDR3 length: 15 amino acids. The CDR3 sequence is CASSPPGGGEETQYF. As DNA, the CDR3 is TGTGCCAGCTCACCACCGGGAGGGGGCGAGGAGACCCAGTACTTC.

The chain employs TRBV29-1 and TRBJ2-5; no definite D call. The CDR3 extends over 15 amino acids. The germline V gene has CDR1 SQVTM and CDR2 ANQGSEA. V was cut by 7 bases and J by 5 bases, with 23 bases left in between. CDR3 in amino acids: CSGRIADRPAETQYF. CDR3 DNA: TGCAGCGGGCGAATCGCGGACCGACCCGCCGAGACCCAGTACTTC.

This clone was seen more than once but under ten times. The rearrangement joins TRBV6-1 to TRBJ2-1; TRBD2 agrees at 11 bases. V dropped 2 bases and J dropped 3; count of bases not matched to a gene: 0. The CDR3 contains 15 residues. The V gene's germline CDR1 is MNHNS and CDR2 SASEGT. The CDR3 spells CASSELAGGYNEQFF. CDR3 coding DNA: TGTGCCAGCAGTGAACTAGCGGGGGGCTACAATGAGCAGTTCTTC.

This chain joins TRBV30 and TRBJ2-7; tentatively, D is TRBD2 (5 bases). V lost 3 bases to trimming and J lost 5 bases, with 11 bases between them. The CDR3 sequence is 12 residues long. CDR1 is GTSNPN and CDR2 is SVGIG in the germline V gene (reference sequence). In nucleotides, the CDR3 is TGTGCCTGGAGGCGGGCCGGGGACGAGCAGTACTTC. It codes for CAWRRAGDEQYF.

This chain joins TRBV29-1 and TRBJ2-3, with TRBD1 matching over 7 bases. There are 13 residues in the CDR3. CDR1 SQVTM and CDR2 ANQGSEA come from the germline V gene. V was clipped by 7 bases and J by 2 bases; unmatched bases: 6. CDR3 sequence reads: CSANRGYTDTQYF. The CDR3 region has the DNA TGCAGCGCAAACAGGGGTTACACAGATACGCAGTATTTT.

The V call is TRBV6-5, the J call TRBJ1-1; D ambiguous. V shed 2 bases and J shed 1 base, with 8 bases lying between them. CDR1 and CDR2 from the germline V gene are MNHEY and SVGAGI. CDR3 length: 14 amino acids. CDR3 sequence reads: CASSYSATNTEAFF. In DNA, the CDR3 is TGTGCCAGCAGTTACAGTGCGACGAACACTGAAGCTTTCTTT.

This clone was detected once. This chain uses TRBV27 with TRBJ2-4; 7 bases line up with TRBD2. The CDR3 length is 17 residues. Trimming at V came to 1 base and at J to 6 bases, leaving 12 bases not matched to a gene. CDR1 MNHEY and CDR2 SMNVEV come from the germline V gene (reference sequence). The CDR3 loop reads CASSLFPPGSGANIQYF. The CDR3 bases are TGTGCCAGCAGTTTATTTCCCCCAGGGAGCGGGGCAAACATTCAGTACTTC.

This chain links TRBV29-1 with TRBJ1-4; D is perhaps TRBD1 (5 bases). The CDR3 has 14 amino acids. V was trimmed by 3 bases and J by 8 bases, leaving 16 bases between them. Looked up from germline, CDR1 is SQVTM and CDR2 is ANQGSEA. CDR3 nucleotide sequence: TGCAGCGTTGAGCCCATAGCATGGGGGGAAAAACTGTTTTTT. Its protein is CSVEPIAWGEKLFF.

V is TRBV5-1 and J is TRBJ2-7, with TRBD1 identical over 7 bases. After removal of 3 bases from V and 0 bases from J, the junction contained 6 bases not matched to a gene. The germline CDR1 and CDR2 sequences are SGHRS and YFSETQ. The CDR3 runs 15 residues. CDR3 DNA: TGCGCCAGCAGCTCGGGGACAGACATCTCCTACGAGCAGTACTTC. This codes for CASSSGTDISYEQYF.

The CDR3 loop reads CASSSFMDTEAFF. In DNA form, the CDR3 reads TGTGCCAGCAGTTCCTTCATGGACACTGAAGCTTTCTTT. The rearrangement uses TRBV27 and TRBJ1-1; D call uncertain. V lost 4 bases, J lost 3 bases, and 9 bases lay in between. Germline lookup yields CDR1 MNHEY and CDR2 SMNVEV (reference sequence). The CDR3 sequence is 13 residues long.

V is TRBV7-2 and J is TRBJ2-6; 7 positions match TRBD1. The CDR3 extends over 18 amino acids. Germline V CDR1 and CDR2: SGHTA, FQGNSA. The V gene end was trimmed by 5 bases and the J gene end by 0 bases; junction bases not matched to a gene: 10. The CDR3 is CASSRQDRTYSGANVLTF. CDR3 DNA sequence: TGTGCCAGCAGCCGCCAGGACAGGACTTACTCTGGGGCCAACGTCCTGACTTTC.

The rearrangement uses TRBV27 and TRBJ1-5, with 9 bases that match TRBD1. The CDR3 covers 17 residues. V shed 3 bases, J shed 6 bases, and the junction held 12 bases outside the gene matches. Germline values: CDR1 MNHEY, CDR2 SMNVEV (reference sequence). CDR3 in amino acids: CASSLRGTGFFVQPQHF. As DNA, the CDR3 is TGTGCCAGCAGTTTGCGCGGGACAGGGTTTTTCGTTCAGCCCCAGCATTTT.

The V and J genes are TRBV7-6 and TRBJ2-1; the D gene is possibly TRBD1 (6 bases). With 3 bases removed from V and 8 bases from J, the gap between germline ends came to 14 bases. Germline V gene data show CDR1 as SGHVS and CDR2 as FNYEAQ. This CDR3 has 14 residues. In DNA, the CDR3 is TGTGCCAGCAGCTTCTCAGGGGTTTCGGATGAGCAGTTCTTC. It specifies CASSFSGVSDEQFF.

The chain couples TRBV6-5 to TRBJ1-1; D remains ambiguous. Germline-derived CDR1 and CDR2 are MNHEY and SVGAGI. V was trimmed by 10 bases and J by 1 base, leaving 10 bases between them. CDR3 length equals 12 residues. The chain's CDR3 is CATQTGNTEAFF. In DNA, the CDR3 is TGTGCCACACAGACTGGGAACACTGAAGCTTTCTTT.

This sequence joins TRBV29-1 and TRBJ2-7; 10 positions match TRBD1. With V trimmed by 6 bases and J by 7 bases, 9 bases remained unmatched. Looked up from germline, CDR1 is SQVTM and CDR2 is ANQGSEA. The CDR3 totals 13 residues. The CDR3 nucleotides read TGCAGCGTCGGGCCCGACAGGGGGCGTGAGCAGTACTTC. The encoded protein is CSVGPDRGREQYF.

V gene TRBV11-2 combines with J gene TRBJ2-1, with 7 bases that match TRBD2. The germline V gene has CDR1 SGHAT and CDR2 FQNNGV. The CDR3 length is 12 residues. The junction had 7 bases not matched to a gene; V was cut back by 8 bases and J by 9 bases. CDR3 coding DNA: TGTGCCAGCCACTTGAGCGGGGCTGAGCAGTTCTTC. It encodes CASHLSGAEQFF.

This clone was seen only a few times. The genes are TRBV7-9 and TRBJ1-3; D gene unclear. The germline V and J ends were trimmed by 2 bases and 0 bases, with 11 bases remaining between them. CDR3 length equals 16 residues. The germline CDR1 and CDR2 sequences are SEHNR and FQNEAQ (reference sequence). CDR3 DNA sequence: TGTGCCAGCAGCTTATCTTACATCCACTCTGGAAACACCATATATTTT. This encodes CASSLSYIHSGNTIYF.

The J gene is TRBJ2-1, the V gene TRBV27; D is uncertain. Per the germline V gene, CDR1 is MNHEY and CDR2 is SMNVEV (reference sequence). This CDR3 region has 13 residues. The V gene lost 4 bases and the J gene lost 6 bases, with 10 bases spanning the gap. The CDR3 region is CASSSPPGNEQFF. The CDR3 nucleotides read TGTGCCAGCAGTTCCCCGCCCGGCAATGAGCAGTTCTTC.

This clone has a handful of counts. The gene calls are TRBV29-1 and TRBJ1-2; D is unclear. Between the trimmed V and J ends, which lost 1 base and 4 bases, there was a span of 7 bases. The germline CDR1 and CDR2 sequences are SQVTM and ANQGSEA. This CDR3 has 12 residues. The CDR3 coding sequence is TGCAGCGTTGAAGGGTGGAGCTATGGCTACACCTTC. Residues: CSVEGWSYGYTF.

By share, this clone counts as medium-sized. CDR3 nucleotides: TGTGCCAGCAGCTTTACGGGGGGCCAAGAGACCCAGTACTTC. This codes for CASSFTGGQETQYF. The chain is built from TRBV5-4 and TRBJ2-5; 7 nucleotides align to TRBD2. The length of the CDR3 is 14 residues. Trimming cost V 2 bases and J 1 base; bases outside gene matches: 2. Germline V gene data show CDR1 as SGHNT and CDR2 as YYREEE (reference sequence). Full variable domain (missing parts from reference TRBV5-4 and TRBJ2-5): ETGVTQSPTHLIKTRGQQVTLRCSSQSGHNTVSWYQQALGQGPQFIFQYYREEENGRGNFPPRFSGLQFPNYSSELNVNALELDDSALYLCASSFTGGQETQYFGPGTRLLVL.

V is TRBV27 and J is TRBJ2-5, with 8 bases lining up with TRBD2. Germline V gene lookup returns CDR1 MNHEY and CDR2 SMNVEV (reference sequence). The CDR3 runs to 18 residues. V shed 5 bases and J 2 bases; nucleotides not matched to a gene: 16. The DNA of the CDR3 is TGTGCCAGCAGTACCTGGGCCACGACTAGCGCGACGCAAGAGACCCAGTACTTC. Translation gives CASSTWATTSATQETQYF.